This T cell receptor (beta chain) originates from a study of human T cells and chemical hapten exposure. Study-wide background: Investigators sensitized roughly 2 cm by roughly 2 cm of upper inner arm skin with 2% DPC. Whole-study results and caveats: TCRs at high frequency, those above 1 in 1000, did not change with DPC sensitization.

This clonotype was seen many times. What it binds is not known. Specified time point: pre-sensitization, week 0. Treatment here: therapeutic diphenylcyclopropenone sensitization with weekly scalp DPC. Total RNA came from unfractionated whole blood. In the authors' methods: Counting gave a median of around 90,000 TCRs per sample, with values ranging from roughly 20,000 to 750,000. In TCRdb, the RACE reads were re-called with MiXCR into one record per CDR3 protein. The authors' filters were not applied to this entry. The table includes 250,000 or so distinct CDR3 sequences, 7.7% detected once. The CDR3 spans 16 residues. Trimming took off 5 bases at V and 8 bases at J, with 22 bases between the two ends.

V is TRBV12-3 or TRBV12-4 and J is TRBJ2-1; D perhaps matches TRBD1 (6 bases). The source material was whole blood, sampled in connection with sensitization to the hapten diphenylcyclopropenone (DPC). The TCR originated in a man between 18 and 29 years old with alopecia areata. Some clones in this sample may be carry-over from other donors' samples. CDR3: CASSAGTTMSSDEQFF. Here the CDR3 DNA reads TGTGCCAGCAGTGCAGGGACAACTATGTCCTCGGATGAGCAGTTCTTC.